This is a list of T cell receptor beta chains from one sample in a study of breast tumors, draining lymph nodes, adjacent tissues. TCRdb itself ran the multiplex PCR reads through MiXCR, one entry per CDR3 protein. This sample yields about 270,000 distinct CDR3 sequences, of which around 30% are seen a single time; roughly 1.2% belongs to the top ten. The sequenced material came from axillary lymph node tissue. The receptors derive from a female donor with breast cancer. Some clones in this sample may be carry-over from other donors' samples. CDR3s include the opening cysteine and the closing phenylalanine or tryptophan. The D gene is left open where the match is weak. Size is stated for part of the rows, as once, few or many counts, or as a class when the clone is expanded.

v_call: TRBV20-1; clone_size: many; j_call: TRBJ2-5; d_call: TRBD2; cdr3_nt: TGCAGTGCATCAGGGGTTAGCGGGAGCCTGCGTAGGGAGACCCAGTACTTC; cdr3_aa: CSASGVSGSLRRETQYF
v_call: TRBV4-3; clone_size: many; j_call: TRBJ2-5; d_call: .; cdr3_nt: TGCGCCAGCAGCCAAGCCCCCGGGGGCGGAGGAGAGACCCAGTACTTC; cdr3_aa: CASSQAPGGGGETQYF
v_call: TRBV18; clone_size: .; j_call: TRBJ1-3; d_call: .; cdr3_nt: TGTGCCAGCTCACCACCGGGTTTGTCTGGAAACACCATATATTTT; cdr3_aa: CASSPPGLSGNTIYF
v_call: TRBV6-5; clone_size: many; j_call: TRBJ2-6; d_call: TRBD2; cdr3_nt: TGTGCCAGCAGTGAACTAGCGGGGAGCTCTGGGGCCAACGTCCTGACTTTC; cdr3_aa: CASSELAGSSGANVLTF
v_call: TRBV19; clone_size: many; j_call: TRBJ2-3; d_call: TRBD2; cdr3_nt: TGTGCCAGTAGTCCCCGGTGGACTAGCGGGACAGATACGCAGTATTTT; cdr3_aa: CASSPRWTSGTDTQYF
v_call: TRBV9; clone_size: many; j_call: TRBJ1-2; d_call: TRBD1; cdr3_nt: TGTGCCAGCAGCGCACTGGACAGGGGGCAGGGCTACACCTTC; cdr3_aa: CASSALDRGQGYTF
v_call: TRBV29-1; clone_size: .; j_call: TRBJ2-7; d_call: .; cdr3_nt: TGCAGCGTTGAAGTGCCACCTCTCTACGAGCAGTGCTTC; cdr3_aa: CSVEVPPLYEQCF
v_call: TRBV6-2/TRBV6-3; clone_size: .; j_call: TRBJ2-1; d_call: .; cdr3_nt: TGTGCCAGCAGTTACCCCTCAGCAAAGGGGAATGAGCAGTTCTTC; cdr3_aa: CASSYPSAKGNEQFF
v_call: TRBV5-8; clone_size: many; j_call: TRBJ2-7; d_call: .; cdr3_nt: TGTGCCAGCAGCACCGGGACGGGCGCCTACGAGCAGTACTTC; cdr3_aa: CASSTGTGAYEQYF
v_call: TRBV3-2; clone_size: .; j_call: TRBJ1-4; d_call: .; cdr3_nt: TGTCCCAGCACTTCCACCACAGGAGTGGGTGAAAAACTGTTTTTT; cdr3_aa: CPSTSTTGVGEKLFF
v_call: TRBV20-1; clone_size: many; j_call: TRBJ2-7; d_call: TRBD2; cdr3_nt: TGCAGTGCTAGTATCCGGGGGGTGGGGGAGCAGTACTTC; cdr3_aa: CSASIRGVGEQYF
v_call: TRBV5-1; clone_size: many; j_call: TRBJ2-3; d_call: .; cdr3_nt: TGCGCCAGCAGATCCGACTTAGGCGGCAGTGATACGCAGTATTTT; cdr3_aa: CASRSDLGGSDTQYF
v_call: TRBV9; clone_size: many; j_call: TRBJ1-4; d_call: TRBD1; cdr3_nt: TGTGCCAGCAGCGTAGGGGGCAGGGGGCGCGATGAAAAACTGTTTTTT; cdr3_aa: CASSVGGRGRDEKLFF
v_call: TRBV28; clone_size: .; j_call: TRBJ1-2; d_call: TRBD1; cdr3_nt: TGTGCCAGCAACCCCGCCGACAGGGTGAATGGCTACACCTTC; cdr3_aa: CASNPADRVNGYTF
v_call: TRBV11-2; clone_size: few; j_call: TRBJ2-2; d_call: .; cdr3_nt: TGTGCCAGCAGCTTACCCCGGTGGGCCACGCCGAACACCGGGGAGCTGTTTTTT; cdr3_aa: CASSLPRWATPNTGELFF
v_call: TRBV6-5; clone_size: many; j_call: TRBJ2-5; d_call: TRBD2; cdr3_nt: TGTGCCAGCTGGGTAGCGGGTCAGAAAGAGACCCAGTACTTC; cdr3_aa: CASWVAGQKETQYF
v_call: TRBV11-3; clone_size: many; j_call: TRBJ2-7; d_call: TRBD1; cdr3_nt: TGTGCCAGCAGCTTAAGGGACAGGGCTTACTTC; cdr3_aa: CASSLRDRAYF
v_call: TRBV11-3; clone_size: .; j_call: TRBJ2-3; d_call: .; cdr3_nt: TGTGCCAGCAGCTTAGCCGGGAGAGCCACAGATACGCAGTATTTT; cdr3_aa: CASSLAGRATDTQYF
v_call: TRBV2; clone_size: .; j_call: TRBJ2-2; d_call: .; cdr3_nt: TGTGCCAGCTTACCCGGGACGTACACCAGGGAGCTGTTTTTT; cdr3_aa: CASLPGTYTRELFF
v_call: TRBV12-3/TRBV12-4; clone_size: .; j_call: TRBJ1-2; d_call: .; cdr3_nt: TGTGCCAGCAGATTAGCGCCGGAGAACTATGGCTACACCTTC; cdr3_aa: CASRLAPENYGYTF
v_call: TRBV5-1; clone_size: .; j_call: TRBJ2-2; d_call: TRBD1; cdr3_nt: TGTGCCAGCAGCGCCTCGACAGGGTCCGGGGAGCTGTTTTTT; cdr3_aa: CASSASTGSGELFF
v_call: TRBV2; clone_size: once; j_call: TRBJ1-5; d_call: .; cdr3_nt: TGTGCCAGCAGTGGGACGGGGGACAATCAGCCCCAGCATTTT; cdr3_aa: CASSGTGDNQPQHF
v_call: TRBV6-1; clone_size: many; j_call: TRBJ1-6; d_call: .; cdr3_nt: TGTGCCAGCACCCTGGGAGGTTGGGACTCACCCCTCCACTTT; cdr3_aa: CASTLGGWDSPLHF
v_call: TRBV20-1; clone_size: few; j_call: TRBJ2-1; d_call: TRBD2; cdr3_nt: TGCAGTGCTAGAGATCGGATCGGCGGGAGTTTCAACAATGAGCAGTTCTTC; cdr3_aa: CSARDRIGGSFNNEQFF
v_call: TRBV29-1; clone_size: .; j_call: TRBJ2-3; d_call: TRBD2; cdr3_nt: TGCAGCGTTGACGGCCTAGCGGGAGGATCAGATACGCAGTATTTT; cdr3_aa: CSVDGLAGGSDTQYF
v_call: TRBV20-1; clone_size: many; j_call: TRBJ2-3; d_call: TRBD2; cdr3_nt: TGCAGTGCTGCCCAAACTAGCGGGAGTTGGACAGATACGCAGTATTTT; cdr3_aa: CSAAQTSGSWTDTQYF
v_call: TRBV6-1; clone_size: many; j_call: TRBJ2-1; d_call: .; cdr3_nt: TGTGCCAGCAGTGAAGCACGGCTGGTCAACAATGAGCAGTTCTTC; cdr3_aa: CASSEARLVNNEQFF
v_call: TRBV29-1; clone_size: .; j_call: TRBJ1-1; d_call: .; cdr3_nt: TGCAGCGTTGAAAGGGGCTCGAACACTGAAGCTTTCTTT; cdr3_aa: CSVERGSNTEAFF
v_call: TRBV7-9; clone_size: many; j_call: TRBJ2-5; d_call: TRBD2; cdr3_nt: TGTGCCAGCAGCGCCTCTAGCGGGGGACACCAAGAGACCCAGTACTTC; cdr3_aa: CASSASSGGHQETQYF